A selection of T cell receptor beta chains follows, all from one sample in a study of radiotherapy plus CTLA-4 blockade in lung cancer. TCRdb keeps only in-frame clones here, not all; method: immunoSEQ multiplex PCR. Seen here are about 51,000 clones, about three quarters observed once, and the top ten hold around 2.5%. The specimen was peripheral blood, collected from a patient treated with radiotherapy plus ipilimumab. Source of these receptors: a human donor with non-small cell lung cancer whose response to radiotherapy plus ipilimumab could not be evaluated. CDR3s include the opening cysteine and the closing phenylalanine or tryptophan. A D gene is named only where the DNA matches it firmly. Some rows mark clone size as missing; the rest say once, few, many or name a class of expanded clone.

>TRBJ1-1|TRBV28|TRBD1|few
TGTGCCAGCAGGCTAGACAGGGTGAACACTGAAGCTTTCTTT
CASRLDRVNTEAFF
>TRBJ1-1|TRBV19|-|few
TGTGCCAGTAGTATAGTAGAGAACACTGAAGCTTTCTTT
CASSIVENTEAFF
>TRBJ2-2|TRBV11-2|TRBD2|-
TGTGCCAGCAGCTTCGAGCGGGATGTCGGGGAGCTGTTTTTT
CASSFERDVGELFF
>TRBJ1-5|TRBV6-6|-|-
TGTGCCAGCAGTTACATTGGGCAGGGAGGTCAGCCCCAGCATTTT
CASSYIGQGGQPQHF
>TRBJ2-7|TRBV7-8|-|-
TGTGCCAGCAGCCACATGGGACTGTCCTACGAGCAGTACTTC
CASSHMGLSYEQYF
>TRBJ2-5|TRBV28|TRBD2|-
TGTGCCAGCAGTTCACTAGCGGGAGGGGGGGAGACCCAGTACTTC
CASSSLAGGGETQYF
>TRBJ2-7|TRBV18|-|-
TGTGCCAGCTCACCTTCTGGACTGAGCTCCTACGAGCAGTACTTC
CASSPSGLSSYEQYF
>TRBJ2-7|TRBV29-1|TRBD2|-
TGCAGCGTTGGTACTAGCGAGACCTACGAGCAGTACTTC
CSVGTSETYEQYF
>TRBJ2-7|TRBV27|TRBD1|-
TGTGCCACCAGAACCCGGCGGGACAGGTCTACCTACGAGCAGTACTTC
CATRTRRDRSTYEQYF
>TRBJ2-5|TRBV4-1|-|-
TGCGCCAGCAGCCACCGCTCCGGGGGACAAGAGACCCAGTACTTC
CASSHRSGGQETQYF
>TRBJ2-7|TRBV27|TRBD2|few
TGTGCCAGCAGTTTATCGCGGCCAGCGGGAGGGCCCTACGAGCAGTACTTC
CASSLSRPAGGPYEQYF
>TRBJ2-7|TRBV7-9|TRBD1|few
TGTGCCAGCAGCTCCGGACAGGGCAGCCACGAGCAGTACTTC
CASSSGQGSHEQYF
>TRBJ2-4|TRBV19|-|few
TGTGCCAGTAGTATCCCGGGACAAGGACTAGATCTAGCCAAAAACATTCAGTACTTC
CASSIPGQGLDLAKNIQYF
>TRBJ1-5|TRBV27|TRBD1|once
TGTGCCATCGGGACAGATAGCAATCAGCCCCAGCATTTT
CAIGTDSNQPQHF
>TRBJ1-1|TRBV27|TRBD1|-
TGTGCCAGCAGTCCGGGGACAGCACCTGAAGCTTTCTTT
CASSPGTAPEAFF
>TRBJ2-3|TRBV7-9|-|-
TGTGCCAGCAGCTTAGCGTTAGCGGAGCTCACAGATACGCAGTATTTT
CASSLALAELTDTQYF
>TRBJ1-2|TRBV6-1|-|-
TGTGCCAGCAGTTCCATCAGGGGTGCCTATGGCTACACCTTC
CASSSIRGAYGYTF
>TRBJ2-3|TRBV9|TRBD1|few
TGTGCCAGCAGCGGGAGACAGGGGTCCGATTTAAACACAGATACGCAGTATTTT
CASSGRQGSDLNTDTQYF
>TRBJ2-3|TRBV7-9|TRBD1|-
TGTGCCGACAGGGCGTATCGCACAGATACGCAGTATTTT
CADRAYRTDTQYF
>TRBJ2-7|TRBV5-6|-|-
TGTGCCAGCAGCTCGGACCGGTGGACAGCGACCACCTACGAGCAGTACTTC
CASSSDRWTATTYEQYF
>TRBJ1-1|TRBV7-3|TRBD1|-
TGTGCCAGCAGCTCCGGGACAGCGAACACTGAAGCTTTCTTT
CASSSGTANTEAFF
>TRBJ1-1|TRBV29-1|TRBD1|-
TGCAGCGTTGCACAGGGGTGGACTGAAGCTTTCTTT
CSVAQGWTEAFF
>TRBJ2-7|TRBV21-1|-|-
TGTGCCAGCAGCAAAGCGTCGGACTTCTCCTACGAGCAGTACTTC
CASSKASDFSYEQYF
>TRBJ2-3|TRBV19|TRBD2|-
TGTGCCAGTAGTCCACTGGGGGGGAGAGATACGCAGTATTTT
CASSPLGGRDTQYF
>TRBJ2-1|TRBV7-6|TRBD2|-
TGTGCCAGCAGCCTAATACCCGCGGCTAGCGGAAGGAATGAGCAGTTCTTC
CASSLIPAASGRNEQFF
>TRBJ2-3|TRBV27|TRBD2|-
TGTGCCAGCTGGACTAGCGGGGGAGTCACAGATACGCAGTATTTT
CASWTSGGVTDTQYF
>TRBJ2-7|TRBV18|-|-
TGTGCCAGCTCACCTGACAGGCCACGAGAGCAGTACTTC
CASSPDRPREQYF
>TRBJ2-7|TRBV28|TRBD2|few
TGTGCCAGCAGTGGGGCGGGGGGGTACTCCTACGAGCAGTACTTC
CASSGAGGYSYEQYF
>TRBJ2-2|TRBV4-3|TRBD1|-
TGCGCCAGCAGCCAAGATACCCCCCGGACAGGGGGGAGAAGGAAGCTGTTTTTT
CASSQDTPRTGGRRKLFF
>TRBJ1-5|TRBV27|TRBD1|-
TGTGCCAGCAGGTCGGGACAGGGTTCCCAGCCCCAGCATTTT
CASRSGQGSQPQHF
>TRBJ2-1|TRBV7-6|-|-
TGTGCCAGCAGCTCCAACCCGGGGATTGGGAATGAGCAGTTCTTC
CASSSNPGIGNEQFF
>TRBJ2-1|TRBV4-2|TRBD2|once
TGTGCCAGCAGCCAAGAGGGGGCTAGCGGGGACAATGAGCAGTTCTTC
CASSQEGASGDNEQFF
>TRBJ1-5|TRBV9|-|-
TGTGCCAGCAGAGACAGAAACCTCAATCAGCCCCAGCATTTT
CASRDRNLNQPQHF
>TRBJ2-7|TRBV10-1|TRBD2|once
TGCGCCAGCAGCCTGACTAGCGGGAGCTCCTACGAGCAGTACTTC
CASSLTSGSSYEQYF
>TRBJ1-1|TRBV5-1|TRBD1|-
TGCGCCAGCAGCTTGGACAGGGGTACTGAAGCTTTCTTT
CASSLDRGTEAFF
>TRBJ2-1|TRBV29-1|TRBD2|-
TGCAGCGTTGTTGGGGGCGGGAGGGCCTCCTACAATGAGCAGTTCTTC
CSVVGGGRASYNEQFF
>TRBJ1-1|TRBV7-2|-|-
TGTGCCAGCAGCTTACTCGGGGTCCGGGTCCGGGCGAACACTGAAGCTTTCTTT
CASSLLGVRVRANTEAFF
>TRBJ2-7|TRBV5-1|-|-
TGCGCCAGCAGCTTATCCGGGACAAGCTCCTACGAGCAGTACTTC
CASSLSGTSSYEQYF
>TRBJ2-1|TRBV10-3|TRBD1|-
TGTGCCATCAGGAACCGGGACAGGGGCTACAATGAGCAGTTCTTC
CAIRNRDRGYNEQFF
>TRBJ1-1|TRBV5-1|-|once
TGCGCCAGCAGCCTGACAGCAGGTTCGACTGAAGCTTTCTTT
CASSLTAGSTEAFF
>TRBJ2-5|TRBV15|TRBD2|-
TGTGCCACCAGCAGCCAGGGACTAGCGTTAAAGCTGGGGACCCAGTACTTC
CATSSQGLALKLGTQYF
>TRBJ1-2|TRBV7-6|-|-
TGTGCCAGCAGCTCTGCGGGTGGCTACACCTTC
CASSSAGGYTF
>TRBJ2-1|TRBV15|-|-
TGTGCCACCAGCTCGGACAGAATCGGTGAGCAGTTCTTC
CATSSDRIGEQFF
>TRBJ1-1|TRBV7-9|TRBD1|few
TGTGCCAGCAGCTTAGGGGACAGCGCTTTCTTT
CASSLGDSAFF
>TRBJ2-7|TRBV15|-|-
TGTGCCACCAGTACAGACCTAAGCTCCTACGAGCAGTACTTC
CATSTDLSSYEQYF
>TRBJ2-1|TRBV7-2|TRBD1|-
TGTGCCAGCAGCCCTGACAGGGTAAGCAATGAGCAGTTCTTC
CASSPDRVSNEQFF
>TRBJ2-3|TRBV20-1|-|few
TGCAGGGCCGAGGGAGATACGCAGTATTTT
CRAEGDTQYF
>TRBJ2-2|TRBV5-1|TRBD2|-
TGCGCCAGCAGCTCTAAGACTAGCGGATACACCGGGGAGCTGTTTTTT
CASSSKTSGYTGELFF
>TRBJ2-7|TRBV7-3|TRBD2|-
TGTGCCAGCAGCATGACTAGCGGGTCAGAGGAGCAGTACTTC
CASSMTSGSEEQYF
>TRBJ1-2|TRBV7-9|-|-
TGTGCCAGCAGCTTAGTCCTCAGGGATAACTATGGCTACACCTTC
CASSLVLRDNYGYTF
>TRBJ1-2|TRBV7-6|-|few
TGTGCCAGCAGCTTAGGTGGGGCCCTAGAGGACTATGGCTACACCTTC
CASSLGGALEDYGYTF
>TRBJ2-5|TRBV2|TRBD1|-
TGTGCCAGCAGAGAGGGACAGGGGCTGCGGGAGACCCAGTACTTC
CASREGQGLRETQYF
>TRBJ1-1|TRBV10-3|-|few
TGTGCCATCAGTGACGGAGGGTATGGTGAAGCTTTCTTT
CAISDGGYGEAFF
>TRBJ2-7|TRBV10-3|-|-
TGTGCCATCAGTGAGGCGGGACGCAGTTCCTACGAGCAGTACTTC
CAISEAGRSSYEQYF
>TRBJ2-3|TRBV5-6|-|-
TGTGCCAGCAGCTTGCAAGCGGACACAGATACGCAGTATTTT
CASSLQADTDTQYF
>TRBJ2-7|TRBV29-1|-|-
TGCAGCGTTGCGAGGGCGGCGGGCCACTCCTACGAGCAGTACTTC
CSVARAAGHSYEQYF
>TRBJ2-7|TRBV7-6|-|once
TGTGCCAGCAGCTTAGAATCAGGGGTCGGCGAGCAGTACTTC
CASSLESGVGEQYF
>TRBJ2-7|TRBV7-2|-|-
TGTGCCAGCAGCCCCACCCCGGGGGCCTACGAGCAGTACTTC
CASSPTPGAYEQYF
>TRBJ2-7|TRBV6-5|-|once
TGTGCCAGCAGACTCAGGGAAGCCTACGAGCAGTACTTC
CASRLREAYEQYF
>TRBJ1-2|TRBV18|-|-
TGTGCCAGCTCACGCCGGGACGGGGGGCAGAACTATGGCTACACCTTC
CASSRRDGGQNYGYTF